The 16 T cell receptor beta chains in this list originate from one sample, sequenced in a study of T-cell reconstitution after alpha-beta-depleted transplantation in children. Molecular barcoding with unique molecular identifiers was used for the TCRbeta library. MiXCR, applied by TCRdb to the PCR reads, yields one record per CDR3 protein. This table has 500,000 to 650,000 distinct CDR3 sequences, about an eighth appearing once. The sample in question was PBMCs, mostly from graft donor cells, obtained 180 days after TCRalphabeta/CD19-depleted stem cell transplant. Every receptor here comes from a female patient under 10 years old who had a stem cell transplant for aplastic anemia, so the T cells may come from the graft donor.

This clonotype was detected a few times. V is TRBV20-1 and J is TRBJ2-7; D is possibly TRBD2 (5 bases). The CDR3 loop spans 14 amino acids. V shed 0 bases and J shed 4 bases, with 13 bases lying between them. Germline V CDR1 and CDR2: DFQATT, SNEGSKA (reference sequence). In DNA, the CDR3 is TGCAGTGCTAGAGATTCGGGATTATTATACGAGCAGTACGTC. Its protein is CSARDSGLLYEQYV.

This chain joins TRBV11-3 and TRBJ2-7; a possible D gene is TRBD1 (5 bases). V dropped 1 base and J dropped 7 bases, with 14 bases sitting between them. The CDR3 consists of 14 residues. Germline lookup yields CDR1 SGHNT and CDR2 YENEEA. In DNA form, the CDR3 reads TGTGCCAGCAGCTTAGTTCCAGGGATGGGTGAGCAGTACGTC. Its protein is CASSLVPGMGEQYV.

The chain is built from TRBV7-9 and TRBJ2-7, with a tentative D call TRBD1 (6 bases). The germline gives CDR1 SEHNR, CDR2 FQNEAQ (reference sequence). This CDR3 is built from 12 residues. The ends were cut back, 6 bases at V and 8 bases at J, with 14 bases in the middle. The CDR3 here is CASSSQGLQQYV. The CDR3 DNA reads as TGTGCCAGCAGTTCGCAGGGGCTGCAGCAGTACGTC.

This clonotype was recorded a few times. This chain links TRBV7-9 with TRBJ1-5, with D perhaps TRBD1 (6 bases). Germline CDR1 and CDR2: SEHNR and FQNEAQ (reference sequence). V gave up 5 bases and J gave up 5 bases, with 13 bases separating them. The CDR3 runs to 14 residues. This chain's CDR3 is CASSTRDTDQPQHF. The CDR3 bases are TGTGCCAGCAGCACCCGGGACACAGATCAGCCCCAGCATTTT.

This clonotype was detected many times. This chain joins TRBV12-3 or TRBV12-4 and TRBJ2-2; 9 positions match TRBD1. J gave up 6 bases and V 5 bases, and 1 base lay outside the gene matches. The CDR3 has 13 amino acids. The CDR3 reads CASSRTGAGELFF. The CDR3 DNA reads TGTGCCAGCAGTCGGACAGGGGCCGGGGAGCTGTTTTTT.

This clonotype was found many times. The chain links TRBV27 to TRBJ2-2; 7 positions match TRBD1. In germline, CDR1 is MNHEY, CDR2 SMNVEV (reference sequence). V trimming: 5 bases; J trimming: 4 bases; junction bases outside the gene matches: 7. The CDR3 consists of 15 residues. In nucleotides, the CDR3 is TGTGCCAGCAGTGGACCAGGGGGTTTCACCGGGGAGCTGTTTTTT. Its protein is CASSGPGGFTGELFF.

The chain employs TRBV24-1 and TRBJ2-3; D call uncertain. The length of the CDR3 is 14 residues. Trimming stripped 5 bases from V and 4 bases from J, with 12 bases between. Germline V gene data show CDR1 as KGHDR and CDR2 as SFDVKD. The CDR3 DNA follows: TGTGCCACCAGTGGCAGTACAAGCGCAGATACGCAGTATTTT. Residues: CATSGSTSADTQYF.

This rearrangement joins TRBV10-3 to TRBJ2-3; D is undetermined. CDR3 length: 14 residues. Trimming cost V 2 bases and J 0 bases, with 6 bases left between them. From germline, CDR1 is ENHRY and CDR2 SYGVKD. CDR3 in amino acids: CAISEEASTDTQYF. CDR3 in DNA: TGTGCCATCAGTGAGGAGGCTAGCACAGATACGCAGTATTTT.

This chain joins TRBV7-8 and TRBJ1-5; no reliable D call. The V gene lost 2 bases and the J gene lost 3 bases, with 11 bases spanning the gap. The germline V gene has CDR1 SGHVS and CDR2 FQNEAQ. This CDR3 is 15 amino acids long. The CDR3 nucleotides read TGTGCCAGCAGCTTATTTTCAGGACCCAATCAGCCCCAGCATTTT. As protein: CASSLFSGPNQPQHF.

In its sample, this clonotype was seen a few times. CDR3: CASRVTGTGDEQYF. CDR3 coding DNA: TGCGCCAGCAGGGTGACCGGGACAGGGGACGAGCAGTACTTC. The chain combines TRBV5-1 with TRBJ2-7; 10 bases line up with TRBD1. Looked up from germline, CDR1 is SGHRS and CDR2 is YFSETQ. The ends lost 5 bases at V and 5 bases at J; junction bases unmatched: 7. The CDR3 sequence is 14 residues long.

The J gene is TRBJ2-7, the V gene TRBV5-5; TRBD1 agrees at 9 bases. Germline V gene lookup returns CDR1 SGHKS and CDR2 YYEKEE (reference sequence). V was clipped by 0 bases and J by 6 bases; unmatched bases: 4. The CDR3 has 14 amino acids. The CDR3 reads CASSLDRGLAEQYV. In nucleotides, the CDR3 is TGTGCCAGCAGCTTGGACAGGGGGCTGGCCGAGCAGTACGTC.

The chain employs TRBV7-2 and TRBJ1-2; 9 bases agree with TRBD1. The CDR3 loop spans 14 amino acids. V lost 7 bases, J lost 11 bases, and 14 bases stayed unmatched. Germline CDR1 is SGHTA and CDR2 is FQGNSA. The chain's CDR3 is CASNPWDRATIYTF. In DNA form, the CDR3 reads TGTGCCAGCAACCCCTGGGACAGGGCAACTATTTACACCTTC.

In this sample, this clonotype turned up a few times. The rearrangement joins TRBV5-1 to TRBJ2-5; D is unclear. V was trimmed by 3 bases and J by 2 bases, leaving 11 bases between them. This CDR3 has 14 amino acids. In germline, CDR1 is SGHRS, CDR2 YFSETQ. The CDR3 loop reads CASSSVGRQETQYF. The CDR3 DNA reads as TGCGCCAGCAGCTCGGTGGGCAGGCAAGAGACCCAGTACTTC.

This clonotype was picked up a small number of times. This chain links TRBV5-1 with TRBJ2-6; D possibly corresponds to TRBD1 (6 bases). CDR1 is SGHRS and CDR2 is YFSETQ in the germline V gene. CDR3 length: 16 amino acids. Trimming pared 3 bases from V and 0 bases from J, leaving 10 bases between. The CDR3 protein is CASSWGQFSGANVLTF. CDR3 in DNA: TGCGCCAGCAGCTGGGGGCAGTTCTCTGGGGCCAACGTCCTGACTTTC.

The sample holds many counts of this clonotype. The rearrangement uses TRBV6-5 and TRBJ1-2; tentatively, D is TRBD1 (6 bases). The CDR3 has 14 residues. Trimming took 2 bases from V and 3 from J, leaving 10 bases between them. Germline V lookup: CDR1 MNHEY, CDR2 SVGAGI. CDR3: CASSYRTGHYGYTF. CDR3 DNA sequence: TGTGCCAGCAGTTACCGAACAGGGCACTATGGCTACACCTTC.

The CDR3 bases are TGTGCCAGCAGCTTAGACGAGAGCTCCTACGAGCAGTACTTC. Protein product: CASSLDESSYEQYF. The chain is built from TRBV7-6 and TRBJ2-7; D gene unclear. Germline CDR1 SGHVS, CDR2 FNYEAQ. Trimming left V 1 base short and J 0 bases short, with 7 bases between. There are 14 residues in the CDR3. Complete variable domain (other parts from reference TRBV7-6 and TRBJ2-7): GAGVSQSPRYKVTKRGQDVALRCDPISGHVSLYWYRQALGQGPEFLTYFNYEAQQDKSGLPNDRFSAERPEGSISTLTIQRTEQRDSAMYRCASSLDESSYEQYFGPGTRLTVT.